Listed below are T cell receptor beta chains from one sample, sequenced in a study of patients and donors after allogeneic stem cell transplantation. TCRdb reprocessed the RT-PCR reads with MiXCR, giving one entry per CDR3 protein. The sample has 900,000 to 1,000,000 distinct CDR3 sequences, about 20% seen once. Sequenced material: blood, either unsorted or a sorted T cell fraction (not recorded which). These receptors came from a human donor who was either an allogeneic HSCT recipient or a stem cell or donor lymphocyte infusion donor (not recorded which). It is not recorded whose cells these are; they may come from a transplant donor. Both conserved end residues are part of each CDR3. A D gene is named only where the DNA matches it firmly. The size field is filled for only some rows; it gives once, few, many or a size class.

>TRBV5-1|TRBJ1-1|few|-
CASRETGIPEAFF
TGCGCCAGCAGAGAAACAGGGATCCCTGAAGCTTTCTTT
>TRBV3-1|TRBJ2-1|-|TRBD2
CASSQGTSVYNEQFF
TGTGCCAGCAGCCAAGGGACTAGCGTGTACAATGAGCAGTTCTTC
>TRBV4-2|TRBJ2-1|-|TRBD2
CASSQVRASGYNEQFF
TGTGCCAGCAGCCAAGTTAGAGCTAGCGGGTACAATGAGCAGTTCTTC
>TRBV4-2|TRBJ2-3|-|TRBD2
CASSQVERGGLSADTQYF
TGTGCCAGCAGCCAAGTGGAGCGGGGGGGCCTATCAGCAGATACGCAGTATTTT
>TRBV10-3|TRBJ1-2|-|TRBD1
CATSDRGDYGYTF
TGTGCCACCTCGGACAGGGGGGACTATGGCTACACCTTC
>TRBV3-1|TRBJ2-1|-|-
CASSQDAWMEGEQFF
TGTGCCAGCAGCCAAGATGCTTGGATGGAGGGGGAGCAGTTCTTC
>TRBV9|TRBJ1-2|few|TRBD1
CASSATGEYGYTF
TGTGCCAGCAGCGCTACAGGGGAATATGGCTACACCTTC
>TRBV20-1|TRBJ2-1|-|-
CSAPDRYNEQFF
TGCAGTGCTCCCGACAGGTACAATGAGCAGTTCTTC
>TRBV4-1|TRBJ1-1|many|-
CASSPGRRTEAFF
TGCGCCAGCAGCCCAGGAAGGCGGACTGAAGCTTTCTTT
>TRBV7-9|TRBJ2-4|-|TRBD1
CASSLDRRISAKNIQYF
TGTGCCAGCAGCTTGGACAGGCGGATATCGGCCAAAAACATTCAGTACTTC
>TRBV14|TRBJ2-5|few|-
CASSHLQTPGETQYF
TGTGCCAGCAGCCACCTACAGACCCCAGGGGAGACCCAGTACTTC